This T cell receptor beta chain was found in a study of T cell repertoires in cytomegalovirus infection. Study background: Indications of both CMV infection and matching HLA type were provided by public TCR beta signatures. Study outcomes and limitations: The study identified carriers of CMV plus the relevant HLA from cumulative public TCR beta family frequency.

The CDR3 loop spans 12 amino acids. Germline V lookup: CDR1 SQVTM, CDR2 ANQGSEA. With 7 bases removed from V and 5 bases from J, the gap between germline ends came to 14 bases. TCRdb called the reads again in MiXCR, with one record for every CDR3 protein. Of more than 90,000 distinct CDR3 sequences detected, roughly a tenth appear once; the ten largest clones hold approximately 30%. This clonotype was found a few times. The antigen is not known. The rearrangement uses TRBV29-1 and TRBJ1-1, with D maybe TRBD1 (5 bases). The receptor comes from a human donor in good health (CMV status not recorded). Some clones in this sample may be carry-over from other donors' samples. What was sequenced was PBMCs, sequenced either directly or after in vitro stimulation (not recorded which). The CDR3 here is CSGTPGRTEAFF. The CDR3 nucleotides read TGCAGCGGGACGCCGGGACGGACTGAAGCTTTCTTT. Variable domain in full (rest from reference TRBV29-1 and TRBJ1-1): SAVISQKPSRDICQRGTSLTIQCQVDSQVTMMFWYRQQPGQSLTLIATANQGSEATYESGFVIDKFPISRPNLTFSTLTVSNMSPEDSSIYLCSGTPGRTEAFFGQGTRLTVV.